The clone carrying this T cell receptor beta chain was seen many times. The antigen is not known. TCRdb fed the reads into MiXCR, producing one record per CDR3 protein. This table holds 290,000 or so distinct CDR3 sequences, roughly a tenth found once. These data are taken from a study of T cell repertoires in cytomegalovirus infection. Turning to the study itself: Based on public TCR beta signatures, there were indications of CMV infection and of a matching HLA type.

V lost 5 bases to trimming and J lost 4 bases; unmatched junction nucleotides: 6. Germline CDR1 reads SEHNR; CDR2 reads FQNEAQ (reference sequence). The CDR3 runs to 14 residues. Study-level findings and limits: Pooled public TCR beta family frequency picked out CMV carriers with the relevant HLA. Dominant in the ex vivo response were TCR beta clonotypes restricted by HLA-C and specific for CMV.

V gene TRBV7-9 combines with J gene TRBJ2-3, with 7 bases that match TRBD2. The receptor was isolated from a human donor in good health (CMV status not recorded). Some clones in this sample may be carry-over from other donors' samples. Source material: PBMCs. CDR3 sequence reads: CASSPSGEPDTQYF. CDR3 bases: TGTGCCAGCAGCCCAAGCGGGGAACCAGATACGCAGTATTTT.